The T cell receptor beta chain described here comes from a study of blood T cell repertoires in COVID-19. About the research overall: In each case, the material was cDNA or gDNA derived from T cells, B-cell-depleted T cells, or PBMCs.

This clone was seen a single time. In the authors' methods: Estimated nucleated cell counts came from reference gene primer amplification. Assay: immunoSEQ multiplex PCR; the TCRdb copy retains only in-frame clones and omits some. V, J and clone size were drawn from that table, and D and trimming were deduced from the DNA. This sample has more than 40,000 clones, with 80% to 90% found just once. The clonotype originates from a human donor in a cohort sampled during active COVID-19. The donor label of this sample is uncertain. The sequenced sample was peripheral blood.

The CDR3 loop reads CASSSSGGGETQYF. The DNA for the CDR3 is TGTGCCAGCAGCAGTAGCGGGGGAGGAGAGACCCAGTACTTC. V and J are TRBV6-5 and TRBJ2-5, with 9 bases that match TRBD2. The CDR3 contains 14 residues. V was clipped by 6 bases and J by 4 bases; unmatched bases: 6. Germline V gives CDR1 MNHEY, CDR2 SVGAGI.